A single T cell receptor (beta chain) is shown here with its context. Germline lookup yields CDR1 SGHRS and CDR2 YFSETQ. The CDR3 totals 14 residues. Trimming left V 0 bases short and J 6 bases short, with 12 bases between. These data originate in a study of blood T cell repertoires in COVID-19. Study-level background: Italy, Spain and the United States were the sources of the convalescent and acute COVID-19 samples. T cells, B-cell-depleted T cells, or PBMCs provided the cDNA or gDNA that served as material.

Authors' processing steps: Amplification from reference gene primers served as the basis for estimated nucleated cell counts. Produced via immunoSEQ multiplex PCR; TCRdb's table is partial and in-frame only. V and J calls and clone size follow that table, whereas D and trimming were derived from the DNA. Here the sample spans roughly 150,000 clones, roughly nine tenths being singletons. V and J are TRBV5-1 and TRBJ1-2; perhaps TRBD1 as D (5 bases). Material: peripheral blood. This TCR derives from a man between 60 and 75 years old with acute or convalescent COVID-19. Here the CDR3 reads CASSLGPGVHGYTF. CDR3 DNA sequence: TGCGCCAGCAGCTTGGGTCCGGGGGTCCATGGCTACACCTTC.